This TCR beta chain was profiled in a study of patients and donors after allogeneic stem cell transplantation. This CDR3 region has 14 residues. Looked up from germline, CDR1 is ENHRY and CDR2 is SYGVKD. Trimming removed 1 base from V and 5 bases from J, with 9 bases in between. This clonotype has at least ten counts. Each CDR3 protein is one row after TCRdb ran MiXCR on the RT-PCR reads. The sample holds about 960,000 distinct CDR3 sequences; roughly 17% are singletons and the top ten take roughly 6%. Sequences were obtained from blood, either unsorted or a sorted T cell fraction (not recorded which). V and J are TRBV10-3 and TRBJ1-5; D is possibly TRBD1 (5 bases). This clonotype originated in a human donor who was either an allogeneic HSCT recipient or a stem cell or donor lymphocyte infusion donor (not recorded which). It is not recorded whose cells these are; they may come from a transplant donor. CDR3 bases: TGTGCCATCAGTGAGTTAAGGGGCGATCAGCCCCAGCATTTT. Its translation: CAISELRGDQPQHF.